These T cell receptor beta chains were read from a single sample in a study of STAT5B mutations in CD4+ large granular lymphocyte leukemia. Repertoires were generated with immunoSEQ multiplex PCR, while TCRdb's copy carries only in-frame clones and drops some. Among roughly 5,900 clones listed, around 77% were seen once. Sequencing input: PBMCs. Receptor source: a man of 80 years or more with CD4+ T-cell large granular lymphocyte leukemia. CDR3s include the opening cysteine and the closing phenylalanine or tryptophan. D genes are given only for firm matches. Rows give clone size only sometimes, using once, few, many, or a class for an expanded clone.

TRBV4-3	-	once	TRBJ2-7	TGCGCCAGCAGCCAAGAGGGTTGGAACGAGCAGTACTTC	CASSQEGWNEQYF
TRBV12-2	-	-	TRBJ1-1	TGTGCAAGTCGCTCCGTGGGGTACCCGAACACTGAAGCTTTCTTT	CASRSVGYPNTEAFF
TRBV2	TRBD1	-	TRBJ2-7	TGTGCCAGCAGGCCGGGACAGGGGAGATACGAGCAGTACTTC	CASRPGQGRYEQYF
TRBV7-9	TRBD2	-	TRBJ2-7	TGTGCCAGCAGCCCCGGACTAGTAGGCTACGAGCAGTACTTC	CASSPGLVGYEQYF
TRBV9	-	-	TRBJ1-4	TGTGCCAGCAGCGTAGAGGGCCTTGCAACTAATGAAAAACTGTTTTTT	CASSVEGLATNEKLFF
TRBV15	-	few	TRBJ1-5	TGTGCCACCAGCAAATTCCCGGGGTCGCATCAGCCCCAGCATTTT	CATSKFPGSHQPQHF
TRBV7-2	TRBD1	few	TRBJ2-1	TGTGCCAGCAGCGACAGCCCGGGACAGCCTGACAATGAGCAGTTCTTC	CASSDSPGQPDNEQFF
TRBV11-3	TRBD2	-	TRBJ2-1	TGTGCCAGCAGCTTAGATGGTACTAGCGGGGGGGCCGCGGATGAGCAGTTCTTC	CASSLDGTSGGAADEQFF
TRBV15	TRBD1	-	TRBJ1-2	TGTGCCACCAGCCCGGACAGGACTAACTATGGCTACACCTTC	CATSPDRTNYGYTF
TRBV6-5	-	few	TRBJ1-2	TGTGCCAGCAGAATCGGGCAGGGGTTTAGGAATGGCTACACCTTC	CASRIGQGFRNGYTF
TRBV7-2	TRBD1	-	TRBJ1-2	TGTGCCAGCAGCTTAGTCACAGGGGGCGTGGATGGCTACACCTTC	CASSLVTGGVDGYTF
TRBV9	-	-	TRBJ2-4	TGTGCCAGCAGCGTAGGGGGGTCTGGAAACATTCAGTACTTC	CASSVGGSGNIQYF
TRBV27	-	-	TRBJ2-7	TGTGCCAGCAGCCCAGGGGGAGGGGGTTTCTCCTACGAGCAGTACTTC	CASSPGGGGFSYEQYF
TRBV19	-	once	TRBJ1-5	TGTGCCAGTAGCCGTAGCAATCAGCCCCAGCATTTT	CASSRSNQPQHF
TRBV9	TRBD2	-	TRBJ2-5	TGTGCCAGCAGCGTATATGGGACTAGCGGGGAAGAGACCCAGTACTTC	CASSVYGTSGEETQYF
TRBV30	-	-	TRBJ2-2	TGTGCCTGGATGGGTTACACCGGGGAGCTGTTTTTT	CAWMGYTGELFF
TRBV7-6	TRBD1	-	TRBJ2-7	TGTGCCAGCAGCCTAGAGTGGGGACAGTCGTACGAGCAGTACTTC	CASSLEWGQSYEQYF
TRBV7-8	TRBD2	-	TRBJ2-1	TGTGCCAGCAGCTTAGGCCGTATAGTGGCTAGCGGGGGGGCTCCCCCCTACAATGAGCAGTTCTTC	CASSLGRIVASGGAPPYNEQFF
TRBV19	TRBD2	-	TRBJ2-7	TGTGCCAGTAGTCGTATGGCGGGAGCCCCCTACGAGCAGTACTTC	CASSRMAGAPYEQYF
TRBV5-4	-	-	TRBJ2-7	TGTGCCAGCAGCCGGACACCACAAACCGAGCAGTACTTC	CASSRTPQTEQYF
TRBV18	TRBD1	-	TRBJ2-7	TGTGCCAGCTCACCAAGGGGGACAGGGGGCTACGAGCAGTACTTC	CASSPRGTGGYEQYF
TRBV4-2	-	few	TRBJ1-1	TGTGCCAGCAGCCACGCCGGCTTAATGAACACTGAAGCTTTCTTT	CASSHAGLMNTEAFF
TRBV7-9	-	-	TRBJ1-2	TGTGCCAGCAGCTTAGGAATACTTAGGGGGGGCGCTAACTATGGCTACACCTTC	CASSLGILRGGANYGYTF
TRBV5-1	-	-	TRBJ1-1	TGCGCCAGCAGCTTACAGAACATGAACACTGAAGCTTTCTTT	CASSLQNMNTEAFF
TRBV5-1	-	-	TRBJ2-7	TGCGCCAGCAGCTTGTCGTGGGGATACGAGCAGTACTTC	CASSLSWGYEQYF
TRBV5-1	-	-	TRBJ2-1	TGCGCCAGCAGCCTAGGGTCAGGCTCCAATGAGCAGTTCTTC	CASSLGSGSNEQFF
TRBV7-6	TRBD2	-	TRBJ2-2	TGTGCCAGCAGCTCTAGCGGGGGGCAGACCGGGGAGCTGTTTTTT	CASSSSGGQTGELFF
TRBV7-9	-	once	TRBJ2-2	TGTGCCAGCAGTTTGACTACCGGGGAGCTGTTTTTT	CASSLTTGELFF
TRBV28	-	-	TRBJ2-6	TGTGCCAGCAAGAGGGGATCTGGGGCCAACGTCCTGACTTTC	CASKRGSGANVLTF
TRBV19	-	few	TRBJ1-1	TGTGCCAGTAGTATGTCATCTTGGGGTATGGACACTGAAGCTTTCTTT	CASSMSSWGMDTEAFF
TRBV27	-	-	TRBJ2-5	TGTGCCAGCATCATGGGGGAGACCCAGTACTTC	CASIMGETQYF
TRBV7-9	-	-	TRBJ1-1	TGTGCCAGCAGCTTAAGAGGACAGATTGAAGCTTTCTTT	CASSLRGQIEAFF
TRBV5-4	TRBD2	-	TRBJ2-7	TGTGCCAGCAGCCGCGGGGAGGGCTACGAGCAGTACTTC	CASSRGEGYEQYF
TRBV4-3	-	-	TRBJ1-1	TGCGCCAGCAGCAGGACACCCCTCTCGGAGACTGAAGCTTTCTTT	CASSRTPLSETEAFF
TRBV29-1	-	-	TRBJ2-7	TGCAGCGTTGAAGTGAGGACCTACGAGCAGTACTTC	CSVEVRTYEQYF
TRBV7-2	TRBD2	-	TRBJ2-7	TGTGCCAGCAGCTTCGGACTAGCGGGAGTCGAGCAGTACTTC	CASSFGLAGVEQYF
TRBV9	TRBD1	once	TRBJ2-1	TGTGCCAGCAGCATCCAGCCGGGACAGACTCTCAATGAGCAGTTCTTC	CASSIQPGQTLNEQFF
TRBV7-8	-	-	TRBJ1-5	TGTGCCAGCAGCGAAATCGTGGACAGCCCTTATAGCAATCAGCCCCAGCATTTT	CASSEIVDSPYSNQPQHF
TRBV7-2	-	-	TRBJ1-2	TGTGCCAGCAGCTTAGATTTGGCAGGGCGGGAAAACTATGGCTACACCTTC	CASSLDLAGRENYGYTF
TRBV20-1	-	few	TRBJ2-3	TGCAGTGCGCAGGGGAAAGATACGCAGTATTTT	CSAQGKDTQYF
TRBV4-3	-	few	TRBJ1-6	TGCGCCAGCAGCCAAGATCAGCAAGGTTCACCCCTCCACTTT	CASSQDQQGSPLHF
TRBV19	-	-	TRBJ1-1	TGTGCCAGTATAAGGAGGACGTTCCAAAACACTGAAGCTTTCTTT	CASIRRTFQNTEAFF
TRBV19	-	-	TRBJ1-5	TGTGCCAGTAGTATCTGGGGACCCTATAGCAATCAGCCCCAGCATTTT	CASSIWGPYSNQPQHF
TRBV7-9	-	-	TRBJ2-7	TGTGCCAGCAGCTTAGAGGAATCCTACGAGCAGTACTTC	CASSLEESYEQYF
TRBV5-6	-	few	TRBJ1-1	TGTGCCAGCAGCTTGGGCAGGGGCACTGAAGCTTTCTTT	CASSLGRGTEAFF
TRBV11-2	-	-	TRBJ1-1	TGTGCCAGCAGCTTAGGTTCGACAAGGAACACTGAAGCTTTCTTT	CASSLGSTRNTEAFF
TRBV13	TRBD2	-	TRBJ2-1	TGTGCCAGCACTCCTAGCGGGAGGAGAACCTACAATGAGCAGTTCTTC	CASTPSGRRTYNEQFF
TRBV5-1	-	-	TRBJ2-3	TGCGCCAGCAGCTTGTCAGCCCCGACAGATACGCAGTATTTT	CASSLSAPTDTQYF
TRBV4-2	TRBD2	-	TRBJ2-5	TGTGCCAGCAGCCAAGATGGCGCTAGCGGGGGGGAGACCCAGTACTTC	CASSQDGASGGETQYF
TRBV27	-	-	TRBJ2-7	TGTGCCAGCAGTTTAAGGGGTTCCTACGAGCAGTACTTC	CASSLRGSYEQYF
TRBV5-1	TRBD1	-	TRBJ2-5	TGCGCCAGCAGCTTGGCAGGACAGGCAGTACAAGAGACCCAGTACTTC	CASSLAGQAVQETQYF
TRBV13	-	-	TRBJ2-7	TGTGCCAGCAGCTTATTAAGGGAGCAGTACTTC	CASSLLREQYF
TRBV6-1	TRBD1	-	TRBJ1-2	TGTGCCAGCAGTGTAACAGGGGGCTCTATCTATGGCTACACCTTC	CASSVTGGSIYGYTF